A selection of T cell receptor beta chains follows, all from one sample in a study of T-cell reconstitution after alpha-beta-depleted transplantation in children. TCRdb independently ran MiXCR on the PCR reads; one entry per CDR3 protein. Among roughly 120,000 distinct CDR3 sequences listed, roughly 23% were seen once. This specimen consisted of PBMCs, mostly from graft donor cells, obtained 180 days after TCRalphabeta/CD19-depleted stem cell transplant. These receptors originate from a male patient under 10 years old who had a stem cell transplant for chronic granulomatous disease, so the T cells may come from the graft donor. Each CDR3 is given without its conserved first and last residue. The size of a clone is reported for some rows only, either as once, few or many, or as a class for expanded clones.

>TRBV12-3/TRBV12-4|TRBJ1-5|few
ASSLGGAGNQPQH
>TRBV27|TRBJ2-7|-
ASSLFPGLAYEQY
>TRBV29-1|TRBJ2-5|many
SVGSETQY
>TRBV7-9|TRBJ2-5|many
ASSRTTVPSEETQY
>TRBV20-1|TRBJ2-3|-
SARRPDTQY
>TRBV20-1|TRBJ2-1|-
SAGSSYNEQF
>TRBV5-1|TRBJ1-4|many
ASSLVLGDNEKLF
>TRBV6-1|TRBJ1-5|few
ASRGDLNMLSNQPQH
>TRBV6-1|TRBJ2-1|-
ASRILAGGRGEQF
>TRBV5-1|TRBJ1-1|many
ASSLAVGANTEAF
>TRBV12-3/TRBV12-4|TRBJ2-7|many
ASSLSSEQY
>TRBV20-1|TRBJ1-4|medium-sized
SARAGATNEKLF
>TRBV20-1|TRBJ2-5|few
SAREAGQGYQETQY
>TRBV6-5|TRBJ1-1|few
ASSYNTGKAF
>TRBV12-3/TRBV12-4|TRBJ2-2|many
ASSQLDRDAGELF
>TRBV12-3/TRBV12-4|TRBJ2-5|-
ASTPGLAGQETQY
>TRBV4-2|TRBJ1-6|few
ASSQLPRAQSYNSPLH
>TRBV7-9|TRBJ2-7|-
ASSGTGVSSYEQY
>TRBV12-3/TRBV12-4|TRBJ2-5|many
ASLAGGQETQY
>TRBV12-3/TRBV12-4|TRBJ1-2|many
ASRPGQGANYGYT
>TRBV7-7|TRBJ2-1|-
ASTVNRASYNEQF
>TRBV20-1|TRBJ2-1|-
SATGLLYNEQF
>TRBV9|TRBJ2-3|many
ASSVDLRGRTDTQY
>TRBV2|TRBJ2-7|many
ASNGLAGAYEQY
>TRBV28|TRBJ1-2|many
ASIEGTGVVYGYT
>TRBV20-1|TRBJ2-3|few
SASRLAGPTDTQY
>TRBV28|TRBJ1-5|many
ASSVPGGQPQH
>TRBV27|TRBJ1-2|-
ASSSRATGDYGYT
>TRBV9|TRBJ2-7|-
ASSPRALEGEQY
>TRBV5-1|TRBJ2-2|few
ASSLFTVNTGELF
>TRBV10-3|TRBJ2-1|few
AISDVGQGSRAGEQF
>TRBV5-1|TRBJ2-7|few
ASSLEGNYEQY
>TRBV12-3/TRBV12-4|TRBJ2-3|-
ASSFNRGSTDTQY
>TRBV15|TRBJ2-1|few
ATSKDPRNEQF
>TRBV7-2|TRBJ2-7|-
ASSLVYLFDEQY
>TRBV29-1|TRBJ2-3|-
SVHETGGATDTQY
>TRBV20-1|TRBJ2-5|many
SATLDGDWPH
>TRBV20-1|TRBJ2-1|few
SALTSGTYNEQF
>TRBV27|TRBJ2-1|many
ASAFGQGEQF
>TRBV7-2|TRBJ2-7|-
ASSLEPRMGGEQY
>TRBV20-1|TRBJ2-2|many
SASRGRDTGELF
>TRBV7-2|TRBJ2-3|-
ASSQFRDRGEATQY
>TRBV5-1|TRBJ1-4|few
ASSLSLGDRK
>TRBV7-9|TRBJ1-5|many
ASSGTGTPLFGSQH
>TRBV12-3/TRBV12-4|TRBJ1-3|many
ASTRRGSGNTIY
>TRBV5-8|TRBJ2-7|many
ASSLGGLAGYEQY
>TRBV6-2/TRBV6-3|TRBJ2-1|-
ASRDGYNEQF
>TRBV20-1|TRBJ1-5|many
SAKQGASNQPQH
>TRBV7-2|TRBJ2-1|-
ASSTSGDPRENEQF
>TRBV20-1|TRBJ2-5|many
SARAPRALVGETQY
>TRBV19|TRBJ2-7|many
ASSPRQRSADYEQY
>TRBV7-8|TRBJ1-5|few
ASSLVPGTGNQPQH
>TRBV6-5|TRBJ1-5|many
ASSYAGGQPQH
>TRBV27|TRBJ1-2|many
ASSLRTGEGYT
>TRBV5-1|TRBJ2-1|few
ASSFRGENEQF
>TRBV12-3/TRBV12-4|TRBJ2-7|-
ASSLRRDYEQN
>TRBV12-3/TRBV12-4|TRBJ2-1|few
ASSTLQGITYNEQF
>TRBV29-1|TRBJ2-2|many
SVVTGTGELF
>TRBV5-1|TRBJ2-7|many
ASSYGTSGPEQY